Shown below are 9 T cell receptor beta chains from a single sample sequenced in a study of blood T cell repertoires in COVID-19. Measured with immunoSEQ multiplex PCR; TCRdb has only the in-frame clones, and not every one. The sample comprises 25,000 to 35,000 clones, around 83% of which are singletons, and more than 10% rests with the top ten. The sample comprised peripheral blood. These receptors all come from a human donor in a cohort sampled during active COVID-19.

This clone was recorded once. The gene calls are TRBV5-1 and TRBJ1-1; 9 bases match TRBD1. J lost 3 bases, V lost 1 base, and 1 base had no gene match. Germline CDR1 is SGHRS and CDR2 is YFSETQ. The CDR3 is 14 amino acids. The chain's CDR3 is CASSLTGGHTEAFF. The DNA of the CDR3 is TGCGCCAGCAGCTTGACAGGGGGCCACACTGAAGCTTTCTTT.

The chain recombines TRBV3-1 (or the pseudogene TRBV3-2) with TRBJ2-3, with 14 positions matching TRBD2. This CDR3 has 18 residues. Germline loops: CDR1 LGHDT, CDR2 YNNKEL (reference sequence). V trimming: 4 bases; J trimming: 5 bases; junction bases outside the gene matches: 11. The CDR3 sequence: CASSLYLTGTSGGDTQYF. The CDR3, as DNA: TGTGCCAGCAGCCTTTACCTAACCGGGACTAGCGGGGGAGATACGCAGTATTTT.

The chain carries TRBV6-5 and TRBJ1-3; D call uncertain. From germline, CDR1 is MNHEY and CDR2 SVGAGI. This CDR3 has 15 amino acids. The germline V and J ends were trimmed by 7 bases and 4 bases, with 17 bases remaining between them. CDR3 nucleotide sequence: TGTGCCAGCAAGCCGCGGATCTCGTCCGGAAACACCATATATTTT. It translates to CASKPRISSGNTIYF.

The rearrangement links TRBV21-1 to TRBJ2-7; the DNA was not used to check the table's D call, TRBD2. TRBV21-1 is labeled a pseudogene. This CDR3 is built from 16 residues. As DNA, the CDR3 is TGTGCCAGCAGCAAAGCCCGCCAGCGGGGGGCCTACGAGCAGTACTTC. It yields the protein CASSKARQRGAYEQYF.

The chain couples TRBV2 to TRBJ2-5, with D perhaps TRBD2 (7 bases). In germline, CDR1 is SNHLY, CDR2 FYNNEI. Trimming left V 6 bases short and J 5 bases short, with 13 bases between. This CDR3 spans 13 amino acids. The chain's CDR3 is CASSRGAGETQYF. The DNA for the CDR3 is TGTGCCAGCAGCCGGGGGGCGGGTGAGACCCAGTACTTC.

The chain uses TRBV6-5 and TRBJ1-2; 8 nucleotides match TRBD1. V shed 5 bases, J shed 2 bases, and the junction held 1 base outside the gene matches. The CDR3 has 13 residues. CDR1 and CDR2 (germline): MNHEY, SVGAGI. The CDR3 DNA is TGTGCCAGCAGTACAGGGGGAAACTATGGCTACACCTTC. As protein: CASSTGGNYGYTF.

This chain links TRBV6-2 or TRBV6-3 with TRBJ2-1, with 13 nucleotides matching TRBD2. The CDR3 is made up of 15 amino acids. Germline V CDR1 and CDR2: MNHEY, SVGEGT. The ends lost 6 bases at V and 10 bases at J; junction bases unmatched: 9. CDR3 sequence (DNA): TGTGCCAGCAGCTCGCGTTGGACTAGCGGGGGCGAGCAGTTCTTC. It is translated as CASSSRWTSGGEQFF.

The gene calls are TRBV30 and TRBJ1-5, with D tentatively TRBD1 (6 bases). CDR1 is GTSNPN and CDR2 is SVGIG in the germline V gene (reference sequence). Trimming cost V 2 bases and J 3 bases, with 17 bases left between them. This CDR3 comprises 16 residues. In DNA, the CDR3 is TGTGCCTGGAGTTCAGGGCAGGGGATCTACAATCAGCCCCAGCATTTT. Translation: CAWSSGQGIYNQPQHF.

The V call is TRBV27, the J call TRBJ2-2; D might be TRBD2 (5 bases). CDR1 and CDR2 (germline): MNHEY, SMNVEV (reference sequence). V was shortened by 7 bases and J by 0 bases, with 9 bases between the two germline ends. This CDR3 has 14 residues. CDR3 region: CASKGSANTGELFF. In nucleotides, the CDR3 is TGTGCCAGCAAAGGGAGCGCGAACACCGGGGAGCTGTTTTTT.